This passage covers 19 T cell receptor beta chains from one sample sequenced in a study of blood T cell repertoires in COVID-19. Only in-frame clones appear in the TCRdb table, and some are missing; sequencing was by immunoSEQ multiplex PCR. Of around 140,000 clones listed, roughly 84% are singletons. The sequenced material came from peripheral blood. The receptors were gathered from a man in his sixties with active or convalescent COVID-19.

The chain recombines TRBV7-9 with TRBJ2-3; D remains ambiguous. Looked up from germline, CDR1 is SEHNR and CDR2 is FQNEAQ (reference sequence). Trimming took 5 bases from V and 2 from J, leaving 11 bases between them. The CDR3 spans 14 residues. The CDR3 DNA sequence: TGTGCCAGCAGCCCCGGGTCCTTCACAGATACGCAGTATTTT. It is translated as CASSPGSFTDTQYF.

This clone was counted once. CDR3 region: CASSLAQGSQPQHF. In DNA form, the CDR3 reads TGCGCCAGCAGCTTGGCCCAGGGCTCTCAGCCCCAGCATTTT. The chain recombines TRBV5-1 with TRBJ1-5, with D possibly being TRBD1 (5 bases). The CDR3 has 14 residues. The V gene's germline CDR1 is SGHRS and CDR2 YFSETQ. V was cut by 0 bases and J by 6 bases, with 10 bases left in between.

The genes are TRBV3-1 (or the pseudogene TRBV3-2) and TRBJ1-3, with D possibly being TRBD1 (6 bases). The CDR3 is made up of 15 amino acids. Per germline, CDR1 LGHDT and CDR2 YNNKEL (reference sequence). Trimming stripped 4 bases from V and 0 bases from J, with 10 bases between. The CDR3 DNA is TGTGCCAGCAGCCCGGGACACCTCTCTGGAAACACCATATATTTT. Its protein is CASSPGHLSGNTIYF.

This chain joins TRBV7-8 and TRBJ1-2, with a possible D match to TRBD1 (5 bases). Deletions cut 1 base from V and 9 bases from J, with 18 bases between. This CDR3 has 15 residues. In germline, CDR1 is SGHVS, CDR2 FQNEAQ. The CDR3 spells CASSLEWAGGMSYTF. In DNA form, the CDR3 reads TGTGCCAGCAGCTTAGAGTGGGCCGGGGGTATGAGCTACACCTTC.

The V gene is TRBV7-2, the J gene TRBJ2-1; the match to TRBD2 covers 7 bases. The V and J ends lost 0 bases and 5 bases, in that order; junction bases with no gene match: 4. The CDR3 runs 15 residues. Germline V CDR1 and CDR2: SGHTA, FQGNSA. The CDR3 DNA sequence: TGTGCCAGCAGCTTAGCGGGGGGGATGAACAATGAGCAGTTCTTC. It translates to CASSLAGGMNNEQFF.

This sequence joins TRBV7-9 and TRBJ1-3; 7 bases match TRBD1. The CDR3 runs 17 residues. V gave up 7 bases and J gave up 1 base; unmatched junction bases: 13. Germline V gene lookup returns CDR1 SEHNR and CDR2 FQNEAQ (reference sequence). In nucleotides, the CDR3 is TGTGCCAGCATTCAAAATCAAGGGGGCTTATCTGGAAACACCATATATTTT. Protein: CASIQNQGGLSGNTIYF.

This clone occurred once. V is TRBV5-5 and J is TRBJ2-7; the D gene is possibly TRBD2 (6 bases). Germline V lookup: CDR1 SGHKS, CDR2 YYEKEE (reference sequence). CDR3 length equals 14 residues. Trimming took off 6 bases at V and 2 bases at J, with 15 bases between the two ends. The CDR3 loop is CASNPGAGPYEQYV. As DNA, the CDR3 is TGTGCCAGCAACCCCGGGGCGGGACCCTACGAGCAGTACGTC.

CDR3 protein: CASSLLRRSYGYTF. As DNA, the CDR3 is TGTGCCAGCAGTTTACTCCGGAGAAGCTATGGCTACACCTTC. The chain links TRBV28 to TRBJ1-2, with D unresolved. V was cut by 2 bases and J by 4 bases, with 11 bases left in between. Germline V CDR1 and CDR2: MDHEN, SYDVKM. CDR3 length equals 14 residues.

V is TRBV7-2 and J is TRBJ1-4; the D gene is possibly TRBD1 (5 bases). The V and J ends lost 4 bases and 6 bases respectively, with 15 bases between them. The CDR3 is 15 residues long. The germline V gene encodes CDR1 SGHTA and CDR2 FQGNSA. The CDR3 region is CASSYQWQGYEKLFF. The CDR3 DNA is TGTGCCAGCAGCTACCAGTGGCAGGGATATGAAAAACTGTTTTTT.

For the CDR3, the DNA is TGTGCCAGCAGAGCTCCGGACAGGGTCCGTTCACCCCTCCACTTT. Amino acid sequence: CASRAPDRVRSPLHF. V is TRBV6-5 and J is TRBJ1-6; 8 bases agree with TRBD1. With 6 bases clipped from V and 9 bases from J, the junction kept 10 bases outside the gene matches. The CDR3 contains 15 residues. The germline V gene has CDR1 MNHEY and CDR2 SVGAGI.

This clone has a handful of counts. The V gene is TRBV9, the J gene TRBJ2-1, with a tentative D call TRBD1 (5 bases). This CDR3 spans 13 amino acids. Germline V lookup: CDR1 SGDLS, CDR2 YYNGEE. Trimming pared 4 bases from V and 3 bases from J, leaving 8 bases between. The CDR3 spells CASSTRVYNEQFF. DNA of the CDR3: TGTGCCAGCAGCACCAGGGTCTACAATGAGCAGTTCTTC. Combining the CDR3 with reference TRBV9 and TRBJ2-1 gives the whole variable domain DSGVTQTPKHLITATGQRVTLRCSPRSGDLSVYWYQQSLDQGLQFLIQYYNGEERAKGNILERFSAQQFPDLHSELNLSSLELGDSALYFCASSTRVYNEQFFGPGTRLTVL.

This clone was recorded a few times. V gene TRBV20-1 combines with J gene TRBJ1-1; the D is unclear. CDR1 DFQATT and CDR2 SNEGSKA come from the germline V gene (reference sequence). This CDR3 has 11 residues. V was trimmed by 5 bases and J by 4 bases, leaving 8 bases between them. The CDR3 nucleotides are TGCAGTGCTTTCCGGGGCACTGAAGCTTTCTTT. It is translated as CSAFRGTEAFF.

This clone was counted a few times. The same CDR3 can be traced to other DNA sequences in this sample. This sequence joins TRBV6-5 and TRBJ1-2; D remains ambiguous. CDR1 and CDR2 (germline): MNHEY, SVGAGI. The CDR3 has 14 residues. The V end was cut by 2 bases, the J end by 4 bases, with 11 bases between. The CDR3 bases are TGTGCCAGCAGTTACGGTTCGGGGTCCTATGGCTACACCTTC. Translation: CASSYGSGSYGYTF.

The chain couples TRBV11-3 to TRBJ2-2, with 8 positions matching TRBD2. The CDR3 consists of 14 residues. V was pared by 10 bases and J by 3 bases, with 7 bases of the junction left unmatched. The V gene's germline CDR1 is SGHNT and CDR2 YENEEA. As DNA, the CDR3 is TGTGCCACGCGGGGACTAGTCGACACCGGGGAGCTGTTTTTT. It encodes CATRGLVDTGELFF. Looking up the rest from reference TRBV11-3 and TRBJ2-2 gives the full variable domain: EAGVVQSPRYKIIEKKQPVAFWCNPISGHNTLYWYLQNLGQGPELLIRYENEEAVDDSQLPKDRFSAERLKGVDSTLKIQPAELGDSAVYLCATRGLVDTGELFFGEGSRLTVL.

The CDR3, as DNA: TGTGCCAGCAGCTTGAGCGGGGGAAACACAGATACGCAGTATTTT. Encoded protein: CASSLSGGNTDTQYF. The V and J genes are TRBV5-4 and TRBJ2-3, with 8 nucleotides matching TRBD2. Trimming removed 1 base from V and 2 bases from J; junction bases left unmatched: 3. The CDR3 runs 15 residues. Germline-derived CDR1 and CDR2 are SGHNT and YYREEE (reference sequence).

The gene calls are TRBV4-3 and TRBJ1-2, with a possible D match to TRBD1 (6 bases). Germline assignment: CDR1 LGHNA and CDR2 YSLEER. The CDR3 extends over 15 amino acids. V lost 4 bases, J lost 5 bases, and 17 bases lay in between. For the CDR3, the DNA is TGCGCCAGCAGCCCTGGACAGCTTGGCCGGTATGGCTACACCTTC. This encodes CASSPGQLGRYGYTF.

The chain carries TRBV6-2 or TRBV6-3 and TRBJ2-1; D is possibly TRBD1 (5 bases). This CDR3 has 15 residues. Looked up from germline, CDR1 is MNHEY and CDR2 is SVGEGT. Between the trimmed V and J ends, which lost 2 bases and 3 bases, there was a span of 11 bases. CDR3 in amino acids: CASSYGQGNYNEQFF. The CDR3 region has the DNA TGTGCCAGCAGTTACGGTCAGGGAAACTACAATGAGCAGTTCTTC.

The chain couples TRBV7-9 to TRBJ1-1; 9 bases line up with TRBD1. The V segment lost 5 bases and the J segment 11 bases; nucleotides outside the gene matches: 9. Germline CDR1 reads SEHNR; CDR2 reads FQNEAQ (reference sequence). The CDR3 is 13 residues long. Written as DNA, the CDR3 is TGTGCCAGCAGCCCAGGACAGGGGAGGTGGGCTTTCTTT. Protein sequence: CASSPGQGRWAFF. The complete variable domain, with remaining parts taken from reference TRBV7-9 and TRBJ1-1, reads DTGVSQNPRHKITKRGQNVTFRCDPISEHNRLYWYRQTLGQGPEFLTYFQNEAQLEKSRLLSDRFSAERPKGSFSTLEIQRTEQGDSAMYLCASSPGQGRWAFFGQGTRLTVV.

The CDR3 loop reads CASSELWTGGDNEQFF. Here the CDR3 DNA reads TGTGCCAGCAGTGAATTGTGGACAGGGGGTGACAATGAGCAGTTCTTC. This sequence joins TRBV2 and TRBJ2-1, with TRBD1 identical over 10 bases. This CDR3 comprises 16 residues. V was pared by 2 bases and J by 5 bases, with 6 bases of the junction left unmatched. Germline-derived CDR1 and CDR2 are SNHLY and FYNNEI.